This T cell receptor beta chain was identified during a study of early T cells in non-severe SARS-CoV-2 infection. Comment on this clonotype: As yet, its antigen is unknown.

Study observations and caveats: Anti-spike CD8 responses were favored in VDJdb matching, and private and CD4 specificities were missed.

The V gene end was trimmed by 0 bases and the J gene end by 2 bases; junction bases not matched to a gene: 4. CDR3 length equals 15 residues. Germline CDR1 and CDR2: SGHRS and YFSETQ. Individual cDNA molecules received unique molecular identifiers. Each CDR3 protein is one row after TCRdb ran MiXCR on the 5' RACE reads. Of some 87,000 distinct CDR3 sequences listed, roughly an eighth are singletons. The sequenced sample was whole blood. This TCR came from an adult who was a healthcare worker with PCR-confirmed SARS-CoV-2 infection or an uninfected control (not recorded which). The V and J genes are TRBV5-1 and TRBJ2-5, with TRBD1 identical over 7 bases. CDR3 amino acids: CASSLGQGMQETQYF. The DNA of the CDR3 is TGCGCCAGCAGCTTGGGACAGGGTATGCAAGAGACCCAGTACTTC. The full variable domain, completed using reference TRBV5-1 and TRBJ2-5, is KAGVTQTPRYLIKTRGQQVTLSCSPISGHRSVSWYQQTPGQGLQFLFEYFSETQRNKGNFPGRFSGRQFSNSRSEMNVSTLELGDSALYLCASSLGQGMQETQYFGPGTRLLVL.